This is a list of T cell receptor beta chains from one sample in a study of T-cell memory formation after mild COVID-19. TCRdb re-called the 5' RACE reads through MiXCR, storing one row per CDR3 protein. The sample carries about 350,000 distinct CDR3 sequences, under 30% recorded once. Input material: PBMCs or a T cell subset sorted from them (not recorded which). Receptor source: an adult woman who had mild COVID-19 (a few samples of this study predate the infection). Cell type and time point are not known. CDR3s include the opening cysteine and the closing phenylalanine or tryptophan. D genes are given only for firm matches. Only part of the rows carry a size: once, few, many, or a class if the clone is expanded.

TRBJ2-3	TRBV6-2/TRBV6-3	TRBD1	few	TGTGCCAGCAGTGATGTCGCGGGACAGGGAGCAGATACGCAGTATTTT	CASSDVAGQGADTQYF
TRBJ2-6	TRBV12-3/TRBV12-4	TRBD1	.	TGTGCCAGCAGCCCCAGGGGAGGGAGGGGGACAGGGAACTCTGGGGCCAACGTCCTGACTTTC	CASSPRGGRGTGNSGANVLTF
TRBJ2-1	TRBV7-9	.	.	TGTGCCAGCAGCTTAGACTACTCCTCCTACAATGAGCAGTTCTTC	CASSLDYSSYNEQFF
TRBJ1-1	TRBV7-2	.	.	TGTGCCAGCAGCTCTGACAGGCAAGTCTGGTACACTGAAGCTTTCTTT	CASSSDRQVWYTEAFF
TRBJ1-2	TRBV7-2	.	.	TGTGCCAGCAGCTTAGGTTTTGGGGAGATCTATGGCTACACCTTC	CASSLGFGEIYGYTF
TRBJ1-6	TRBV7-2	TRBD1	.	TGTGCCAGCAGCCTTCGACGGGTGGGGCGGACAGGGAAACGAGCGGATTCACCCCTCCACTTT	CASSLRRVGRTGKRADSPLHF
TRBJ1-2	TRBV19	TRBD1	.	TGTGCCAGTAGCGGGACAGGGATGAACTATGGCTACACCTTC	CASSGTGMNYGYTF
TRBJ2-3	TRBV30	TRBD2	few	TGTGCCTGGAGTCTGTGGCTGGCGGGAGCTAGCACAGATACGCAGTATTTT	CAWSLWLAGASTDTQYF
TRBJ2-1	TRBV11-2	.	few	TGTGCCAGCAGCAAGGAGCGGCTCAATGAGCAGTTCTTC	CASSKERLNEQFF
TRBJ1-2	TRBV7-6	TRBD1	once	TGTGCCAGCAGCCCGCGACCCGGGACAGGGTATGGCTACACCTTC	CASSPRPGTGYGYTF
TRBJ2-5	TRBV20-1	.	.	TGCAGTGCTAGAACGATCGCCTGGACCATCCAGCGGGACAGAGAGACCCAGTACTTC	CSARTIAWTIQRDRETQYF
TRBJ2-3	TRBV9	.	few	TGTGCCAGCAGCTTCCGGACCACAGATACGCAGTATTTT	CASSFRTTDTQYF
TRBJ2-3	TRBV7-9	.	.	TGTGCCAGCAGCTTAAACGACAACCCGTCCACAGATACGCAGTATTTT	CASSLNDNPSTDTQYF
TRBJ2-1	TRBV7-6	.	.	TGTGCCAGCAGCCCCTTATTAGGCCCCTACAATGAGCAGTTCTTC	CASSPLLGPYNEQFF
TRBJ2-3	TRBV14	.	.	TGTGCCAGCAGCCAAGATCACCACACAGATACGCAGTATTTT	CASSQDHHTDTQYF
TRBJ2-7	TRBV19	.	.	TGTGCCAGTAGTACAACAGGGACCCACGGCGAGCAGTACTTC	CASSTTGTHGEQYF
TRBJ1-1	TRBV7-9	TRBD1	many	TGTGCCAGCAGCCTGGACAGGGGAAGCACTGAAGCTTTCTTT	CASSLDRGSTEAFF
TRBJ2-2	TRBV7-8	.	few	TGTGCCAGCAGCTTAGAGAGAGGACCAAGATCCGGGGAGCTGTTTTTT	CASSLERGPRSGELFF
TRBJ2-7	TRBV29-1	.	.	TGCAGCGTGGGAACAGGGCTGGACTACGAGCAGTACTTC	CSVGTGLDYEQYF
TRBJ1-1	TRBV4-1	TRBD1	.	TGCGCCAGCAGCCAAGGCCATCGGGACAGGGGGGAAAACACTGAAGCTTTCTTT	CASSQGHRDRGENTEAFF
TRBJ1-1	TRBV12-3/TRBV12-4	.	.	TGTGCCAGCAGCCTGGGGGACATATGGAACACTGAAGCTTTCTTT	CASSLGDIWNTEAFF
TRBJ2-1	TRBV5-1	.	.	TGCGCCAGCAGCTTGGCCGTGAACAATGAGCAGTTCTTC	CASSLAVNNEQFF
TRBJ2-2	TRBV12-3/TRBV12-4	.	few	TGTGCCAGCAGTCCGGGACCTAATCCGGGGACCGGGGAGCTGTTTTTT	CASSPGPNPGTGELFF
TRBJ2-1	TRBV4-1	TRBD2	.	TGCGCCAGCAGCCAAGATGCTAGCGGGAGCAATGAGCAGTTCTTC	CASSQDASGSNEQFF
TRBJ2-7	TRBV5-1	TRBD2	.	TGCGCCAGCAGCGGGACTAGCGGTAACTCCTACGAGCAGTACTTC	CASSGTSGNSYEQYF
TRBJ1-1	TRBV9	TRBD1	once	TGTGCCAGCAGCGTAAGGGACAGGGGGCTCGGAGCGCCAGCTTTCTTT	CASSVRDRGLGAPAFF
TRBJ1-2	TRBV29-1	.	few	TGCAGCGTCTATACATCTAACTATGGCTACACCTTC	CSVYTSNYGYTF
TRBJ1-1	TRBV6-5	.	.	TGTGCCAGCAGTACGGACCCAGGAATGGGAGCGAACACTGAAGCTTTCTTT	CASSTDPGMGANTEAFF
TRBJ2-5	TRBV12-3/TRBV12-4	.	few	TGTGCCAGCGCGAAGGGGGAGACCCAGTACTTC	CASAKGETQYF
TRBJ2-7	TRBV7-2	TRBD2	few	TGTGCCAGCAGCCCGGGGGCTAGCGGGAGTGGCGAGCAGTACTTC	CASSPGASGSGEQYF
TRBJ2-1	TRBV2	.	.	TGTGCCAGCAGTGATTCCAGTCGGACCTACAATGAGCAGTTCTTC	CASSDSSRTYNEQFF
TRBJ2-3	TRBV20-1	TRBD2	few	TGCAGTGCTAGAGATTCCCTAGCGGGGAAACCAAGCACAGATACGCAGTATTTT	CSARDSLAGKPSTDTQYF
TRBJ2-5	TRBV7-8	.	.	TGTGCCAGCACGGACCCCCGGGGGCGAGAAGAGACCCAGTACTTC	CASTDPRGREETQYF
TRBJ2-7	TRBV7-9	.	few	TGTGCCAGCAGCTTACCCCATTCATACGAGCAGTACTTC	CASSLPHSYEQYF
TRBJ2-1	TRBV12-3/TRBV12-4	.	few	TGTGCCAGCAGGGGGGGACTGGACCCAAACAATGAGCAGTTCTTC	CASRGGLDPNNEQFF
TRBJ2-5	TRBV7-9	TRBD2	.	TGTGCCAGCAGCTCGCGACTAGCGGGGAACGGGACCCAGTACTTC	CASSSRLAGNGTQYF
TRBJ2-3	TRBV15	TRBD2	.	TGTGCCACCAGCAGAGGAGGACTAGCGGCCACAGATACGCAGTATTTT	CATSRGGLAATDTQYF
TRBJ2-7	TRBV5-1	TRBD1	many	TGCGCCAGCAGTTCCGGGACAGGGGGTGAAGAGCAGTACTTC	CASSSGTGGEEQYF
TRBJ2-1	TRBV12-3/TRBV12-4	.	.	TGTGCCAGCAGCAAGACAGTCAATGAGCAGTTCTTC	CASSKTVNEQFF
TRBJ1-6	TRBV7-8	TRBD1	.	TGTGCCAGCAGCTTAGGGGGACAGGGGCGATCACCCCTCCACTTT	CASSLGGQGRSPLHF
TRBJ2-1	TRBV24-1	.	few	TGTGCCACCAAAAGGTCGGAAAACAATGAGCAGTTCTTC	CATKRSENNEQFF
TRBJ2-7	TRBV6-6	TRBD2	.	TGTGCCAGCAGTTACGGGGCTAGCGGGAGGTACGAGCAGTACTTC	CASSYGASGRYEQYF
TRBJ2-7	TRBV7-6	TRBD1	.	TGTGCCAGCAGCTCCGGCCCGGGACAGGGATCCTACGAGCAGTACTTC	CASSSGPGQGSYEQYF
TRBJ1-4	TRBV5-1	TRBD1	.	TGCGCCAGCAGCGGACAGGGGGCGGTTTCTGAAAAACTGTTTTTT	CASSGQGAVSEKLFF
TRBJ2-5	TRBV12-3/TRBV12-4	TRBD2	few	TGTGCCAGCATTCCATCCGGGACTAGCGGGAGGGACCCAAGGGCCCAGTACTTC	CASIPSGTSGRDPRAQYF
TRBJ2-1	TRBV7-2	.	.	TGTGCCAGCAGCTTATGGGCTAGCGAGAGCTACAATGAGCAGTTCTTC	CASSLWASESYNEQFF
TRBJ2-2	TRBV5-1	TRBD2	.	TGCGCCAGCAGCTTGGCCCCGTGGAGCGGGGCCAAGAACACCGGGGAGCTGTTTTTT	CASSLAPWSGAKNTGELFF
TRBJ2-6	TRBV29-1	.	few	TGCAGCGTTGATCAGGGACCTGGGGCCAACGTCCTGACTTTC	CSVDQGPGANVLTF
TRBJ2-3	TRBV6-6	.	.	TGTGCCAGCAGTTACTCGGGAGAAGGCACAGATACGCAGTATTTT	CASSYSGEGTDTQYF
TRBJ1-3	TRBV5-1	TRBD1	.	TGCGCCAGCAGCTTGGAGGGACAGGGAGCTGGAAACACCATATATTTT	CASSLEGQGAGNTIYF
TRBJ2-2	TRBV29-1	.	few	TGCAGCGTTGCCCTTGGACAGATACCCACCGGGGAGCTGTTTTTT	CSVALGQIPTGELFF
TRBJ2-7	TRBV6-5	.	.	TGTGCCAGCAGTTACTCCACCTTAGGGGAGCAGTACTTC	CASSYSTLGEQYF